This T cell receptor beta chain was documented in a study of cytomegalovirus exposure and HLA in healthy donors. Study conclusions and caveats: Association of 16,951 TCR beta sequences with HLA alleles was found at 0.05 false discovery rate in a later analysis. High sensitivity and specificity were reportedly achieved when the classifier diagnosed cytomegalovirus status.

PCR involved 60 Vbeta and 13 Jbeta primers. In the source study's methods: A later analysis tallied tens of millions of unique TCR beta chains, around 12 million of them shared. TCRdb's table, derived via immunoSEQ multiplex PCR, lists solely in-frame clones and lacks some. V and J calls and clone size are as listed in that table; D and trimming were resolved from the DNA. The table shows 160,000 or so clones, with 70% to 80% occurring only once. Comment on this clone: Its antigen is unidentified.

The sequence came from a man in his thirties or forties in good health and CMV-seropositive. The sequenced sample was PBMCs.

The CDR3 DNA sequence: TGTGCCATCAGTGACTGGGCCAGTGCGAACACCGGGGAGCTGTTTTTT. Its translation is CAISDWASANTGELFF. This chain uses TRBV10-3 with TRBJ2-2; D unclear. From germline, CDR1 is ENHRY and CDR2 SYGVKD. Trimming shortened V by 3 bases and J by 0 bases, and 11 bases separated the two germline ends. This CDR3 region has 16 residues.